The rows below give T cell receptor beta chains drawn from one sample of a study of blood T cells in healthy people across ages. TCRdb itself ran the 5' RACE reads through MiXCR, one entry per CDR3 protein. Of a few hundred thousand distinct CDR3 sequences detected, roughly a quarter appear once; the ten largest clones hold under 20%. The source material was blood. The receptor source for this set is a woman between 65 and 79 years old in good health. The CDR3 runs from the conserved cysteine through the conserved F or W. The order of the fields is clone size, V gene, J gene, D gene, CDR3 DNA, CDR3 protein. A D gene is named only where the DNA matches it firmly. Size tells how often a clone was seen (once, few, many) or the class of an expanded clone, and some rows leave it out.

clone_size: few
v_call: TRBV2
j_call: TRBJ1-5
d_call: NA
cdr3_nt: TGTGCCAGCACCCCCGAGGGAGGTCAGCCCCAGCATTTT
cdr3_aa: CASTPEGGQPQHF

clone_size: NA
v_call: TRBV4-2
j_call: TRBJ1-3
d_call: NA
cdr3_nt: TGTGCCAGCAGCCAAGATTCCCTCTCTGGAAACACCATATATTTT
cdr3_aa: CASSQDSLSGNTIYF

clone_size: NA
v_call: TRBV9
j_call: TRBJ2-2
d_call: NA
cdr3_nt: TGTGCCAGCAGCGTCCGGTGGTCGAACACCGGGGAGCTGTTTTTT
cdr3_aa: CASSVRWSNTGELFF

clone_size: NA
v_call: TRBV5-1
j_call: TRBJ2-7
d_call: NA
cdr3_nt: TGCGCCAGCAGCTTGGCGGGGGCCGGCGCCTCCTACGAGCAGTACTTC
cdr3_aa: CASSLAGAGASYEQYF

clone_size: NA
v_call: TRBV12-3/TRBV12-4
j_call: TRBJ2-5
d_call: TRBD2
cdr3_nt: TGTGCCAGCAGTCCAGGGAGGGATGTGGTTACCCAGTACTTC
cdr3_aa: CASSPGRDVVTQYF

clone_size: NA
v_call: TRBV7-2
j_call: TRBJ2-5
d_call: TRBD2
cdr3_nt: TGTGCCAGCAGCTTAGGTCGGGGGGGAGGACGAGAGACCCAGTACTTC
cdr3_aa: CASSLGRGGGRETQYF

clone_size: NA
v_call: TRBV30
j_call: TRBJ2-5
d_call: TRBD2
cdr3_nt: TGTGCCTGGAGTGTTTCATCGGGACTACAAGAGACCCAGTACTTC
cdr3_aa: CAWSVSSGLQETQYF

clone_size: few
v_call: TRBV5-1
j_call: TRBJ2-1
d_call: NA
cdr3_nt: TGCGCCAGCAGCTTTGGACACGGCGGGGACAATGAGCAGTTCTTC
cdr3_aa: CASSFGHGGDNEQFF

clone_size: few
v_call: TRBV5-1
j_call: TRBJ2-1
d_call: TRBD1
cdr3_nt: TGCGCCAGCAGTGGACAGGGTTCGGATGAGCAGTTCTTC
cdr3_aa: CASSGQGSDEQFF

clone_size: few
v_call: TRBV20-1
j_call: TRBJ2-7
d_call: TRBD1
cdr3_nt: TGCAGTGCTCTGCGGTCCGGGACAGGGGGTGGCGAGCAGTACTTC
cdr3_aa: CSALRSGTGGGEQYF

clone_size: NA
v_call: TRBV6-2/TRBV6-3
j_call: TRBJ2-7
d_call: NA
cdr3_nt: TGTGCCAGCAGAGAGATCGGCTACGAGCAGTACTTC
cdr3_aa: CASREIGYEQYF

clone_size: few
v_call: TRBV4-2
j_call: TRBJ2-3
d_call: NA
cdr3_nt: TGTGCCAGCAGCCAAGATGGAGCACCCTCTAGCACAGATACGCAGTATTTT
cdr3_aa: CASSQDGAPSSTDTQYF

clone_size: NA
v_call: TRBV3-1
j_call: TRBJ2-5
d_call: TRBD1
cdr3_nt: TGTGCCAGCAGCCGAAGTTCCGGGACAGGAGAGACCCAGTACTTC
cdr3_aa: CASSRSSGTGETQYF

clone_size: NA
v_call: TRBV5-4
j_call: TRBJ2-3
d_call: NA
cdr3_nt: TGTGCCAGCAGCCCCCTTTGGACTCCCTCCACAGATACGCAGTATTTT
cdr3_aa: CASSPLWTPSTDTQYF

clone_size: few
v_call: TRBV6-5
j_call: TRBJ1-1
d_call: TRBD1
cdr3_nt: TGTGCCAGCAGTTACGGGGGACAGGGGGCTGAAGCTTTCTTT
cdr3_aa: CASSYGGQGAEAFF

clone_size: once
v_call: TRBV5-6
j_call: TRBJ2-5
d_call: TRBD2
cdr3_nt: TGTGCCAGCAGCTCAGGACCGGGACTAGCAGCAGAGACCCAGTACTTC
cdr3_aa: CASSSGPGLAAETQYF

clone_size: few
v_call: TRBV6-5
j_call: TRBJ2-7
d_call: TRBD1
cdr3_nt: TGTGCCAGCAGTTACTCCATCACGGGACAGGATTCCTACGAGCAGTACTTC
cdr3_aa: CASSYSITGQDSYEQYF

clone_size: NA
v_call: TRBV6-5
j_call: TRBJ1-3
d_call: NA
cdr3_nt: TGTGCCAGCAGACGTAACTCTGGAAACACCATATATTTT
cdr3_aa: CASRRNSGNTIYF

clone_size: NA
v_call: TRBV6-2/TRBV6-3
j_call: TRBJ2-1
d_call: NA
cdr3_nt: TGTGCTAGCAGTTACTCGAGGGGGTATGAGCAGTTCTTC
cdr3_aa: CASSYSRGYEQFF

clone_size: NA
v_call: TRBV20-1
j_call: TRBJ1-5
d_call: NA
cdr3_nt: TGCAGTGCTAGTTTTCATCCGGGGCGCAATCAGCCCCAGCGTTTT
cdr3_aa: CSASFHPGRNQPQRF

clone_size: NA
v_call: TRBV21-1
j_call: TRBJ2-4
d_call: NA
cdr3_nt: TGTGCCAGCAGCATCGTCAGGAGACTTTGCTTAGCCAAAAACATTCAGTACTTC
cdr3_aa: CASSIVRRLCLAKNIQYF

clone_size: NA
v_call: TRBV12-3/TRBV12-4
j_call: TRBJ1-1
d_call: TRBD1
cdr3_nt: TGTGCCAGCAGGCTTGGAGGGCCAGGGGGTCCTGAAGCTTTCTTT
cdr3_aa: CASRLGGPGGPEAFF

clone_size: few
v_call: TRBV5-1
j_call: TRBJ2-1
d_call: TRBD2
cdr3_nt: TGCGCCAGCAGCTTGGCCGGACTAGCGGGGGGGCTAGGTGAGCAGTTCTTC
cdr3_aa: CASSLAGLAGGLGEQFF

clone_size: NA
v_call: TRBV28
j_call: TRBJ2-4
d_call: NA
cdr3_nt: TGTGCCAGCAGTTTAAGGCTAGAAAACATTCAGTACTTC
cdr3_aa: CASSLRLENIQYF

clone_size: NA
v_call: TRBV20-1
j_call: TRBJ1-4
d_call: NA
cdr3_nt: TGCAGTGCTACTCCCGGGACATCTATTGAAAAACTGTTTTTT
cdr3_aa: CSATPGTSIEKLFF

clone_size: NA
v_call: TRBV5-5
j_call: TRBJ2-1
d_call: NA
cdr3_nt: TGTGCCAGCAGCTTCCGAGCGTTGGGGAATGAGCAGTTCTTC
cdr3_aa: CASSFRALGNEQFF

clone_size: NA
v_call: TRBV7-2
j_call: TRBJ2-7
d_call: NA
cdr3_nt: TGTGCCAGCTGCATGGGAGGGGGGACAGTGCCCTACGAGCAGTACTTC
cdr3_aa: CASCMGGGTVPYEQYF

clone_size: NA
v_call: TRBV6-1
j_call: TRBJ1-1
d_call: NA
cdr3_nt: TGTGCCAGCAGAAACTTTGGGGGCACTGAAGCTTTCTTT
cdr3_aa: CASRNFGGTEAFF

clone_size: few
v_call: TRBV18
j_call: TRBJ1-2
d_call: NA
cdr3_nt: TGTGCCAGCTCCCCCGGGGCGAGATCGAGTTATGGCTACACCTTC
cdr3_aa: CASSPGARSSYGYTF

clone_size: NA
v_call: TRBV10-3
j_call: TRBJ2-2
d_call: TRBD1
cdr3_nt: TGTGCCTCCAGACAGGGCCGGGACACCGGGGAGCTGTTTTTT
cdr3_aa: CASRQGRDTGELFF

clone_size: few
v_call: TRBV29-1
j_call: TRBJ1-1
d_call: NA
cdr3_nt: TGCAGCTCCAACTTGAACACTGAAGCTTTCTTT
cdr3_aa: CSSNLNTEAFF

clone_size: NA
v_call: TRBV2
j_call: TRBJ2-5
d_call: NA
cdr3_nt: TGTGCCAGCAGTGGGGCGGGGGCCGAAGAGACCCAGTACTTC
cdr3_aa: CASSGAGAEETQYF

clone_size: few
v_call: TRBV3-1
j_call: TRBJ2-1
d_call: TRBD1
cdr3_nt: TGTGCCGGCGGACAGGCGGCTGGGAATGAGCAGTTCTTC
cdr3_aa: CAGGQAAGNEQFF

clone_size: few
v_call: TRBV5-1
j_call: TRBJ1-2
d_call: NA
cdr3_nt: TGCGCCAGCAGCTTGTTCGCGACGGGTGACTATGGCTACACCTTC
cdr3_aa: CASSLFATGDYGYTF

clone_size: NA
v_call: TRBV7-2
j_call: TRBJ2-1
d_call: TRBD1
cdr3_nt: TGTGCCGGCAGCTCGTGGACAGGGGCCTACAATGAGCAGTTCTTC
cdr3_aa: CAGSSWTGAYNEQFF

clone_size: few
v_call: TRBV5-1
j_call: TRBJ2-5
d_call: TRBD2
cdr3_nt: TGCGCCAGCAGCTCGGATAGCGGGGGGTACCAAGAGACCCAGTACTTC
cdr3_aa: CASSSDSGGYQETQYF

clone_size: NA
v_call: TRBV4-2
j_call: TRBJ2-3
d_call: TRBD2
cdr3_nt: TGTGCCAGCAGCCAAGGAATTGGGGCAACTAGCGGGGGAGTCACAGATACGCAGTATTTT
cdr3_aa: CASSQGIGATSGGVTDTQYF

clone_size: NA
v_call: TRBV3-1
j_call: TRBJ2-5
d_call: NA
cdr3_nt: TGTGCCAGCAGCCAAGTGGAAAAGACCCAGTACTTC
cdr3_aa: CASSQVEKTQYF

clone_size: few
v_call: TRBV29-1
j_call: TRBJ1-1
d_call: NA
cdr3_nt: TGCAGCGTTGGGCACGAGAACACTGAAGCTTTCTTT
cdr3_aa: CSVGHENTEAFF

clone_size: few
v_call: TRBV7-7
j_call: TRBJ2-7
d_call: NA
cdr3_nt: TGTGCCAGCAGCCCCAACGGGGCCGAGCAGTACTTC
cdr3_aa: CASSPNGAEQYF

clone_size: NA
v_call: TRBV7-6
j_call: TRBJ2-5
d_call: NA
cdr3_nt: TGTGCCAGCAGCTTAGTCACAGGGGAGGGGGCCCAGTACTTC
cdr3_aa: CASSLVTGEGAQYF

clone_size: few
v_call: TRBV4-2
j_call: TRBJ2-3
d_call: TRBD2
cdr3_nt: TGTGCCAGCAGCCAAGAAAGCGGGGTGGTCGATACGCAGTATTTT
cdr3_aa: CASSQESGVVDTQYF

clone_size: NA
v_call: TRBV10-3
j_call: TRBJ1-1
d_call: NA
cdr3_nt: TGTGCCATCAGTGAGGGATTGGGGCTAATGAACACTGAAGCTTTCTTT
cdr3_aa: CAISEGLGLMNTEAFF

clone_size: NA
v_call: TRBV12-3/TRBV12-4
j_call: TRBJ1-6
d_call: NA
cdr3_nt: TGTGCCAGCAGCCTCGGGGGGCGTTCACCCCTCCACTTT
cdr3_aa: CASSLGGRSPLHF

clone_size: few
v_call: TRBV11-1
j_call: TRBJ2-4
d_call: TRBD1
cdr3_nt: TGTGCCAGCAGCCAGCATACACGCGATATCCCCGGACTGGACAGGGGGCTCAAAAACATTCAGTACTTC
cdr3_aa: CASSQHTRDIPGLDRGLKNIQYF